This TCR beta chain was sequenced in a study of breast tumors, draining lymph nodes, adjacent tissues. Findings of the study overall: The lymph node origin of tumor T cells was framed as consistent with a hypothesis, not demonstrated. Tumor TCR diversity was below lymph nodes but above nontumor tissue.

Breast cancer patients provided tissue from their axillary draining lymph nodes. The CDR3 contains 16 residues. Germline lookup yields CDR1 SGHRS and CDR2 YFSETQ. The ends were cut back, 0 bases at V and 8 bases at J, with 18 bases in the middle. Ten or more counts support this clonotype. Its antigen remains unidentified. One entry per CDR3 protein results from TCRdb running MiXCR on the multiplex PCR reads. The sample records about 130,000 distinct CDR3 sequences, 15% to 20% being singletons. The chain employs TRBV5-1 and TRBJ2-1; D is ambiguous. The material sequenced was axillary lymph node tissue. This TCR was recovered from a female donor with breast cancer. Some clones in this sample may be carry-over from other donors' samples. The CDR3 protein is CASSLGGSSGFYEQFF. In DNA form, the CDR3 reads TGCGCCAGCAGCTTGGGTGGCTCTTCGGGTTTCTATGAGCAGTTCTTC.